This T cell receptor beta chain was obtained from a study of blood T cell repertoires in COVID-19. TCRdb's copy holds only in-frame clones and misses some; the assay was immunoSEQ multiplex PCR. Of a few hundred thousand clones in the sample, approximately 87% were seen once. V dropped 6 bases and J dropped 9 bases, with 18 bases sitting between them. The CDR3 consists of 15 residues. CDR1 MNHEY and CDR2 SMNVEV come from the germline V gene (reference sequence). Material for sequencing was peripheral blood. The chain links TRBV27 to TRBJ1-6; D gene uncertain. This receptor was obtained from a man aged 55 to 70 who had recovered from COVID-19. The chain's CDR3 is CASSEPGNRGSPLHF. The CDR3 DNA reads as TGTGCCAGCAGCGAACCCGGGAACCGTGGTTCACCCCTCCACTTT.